The 29 T cell receptor beta chains presented below share a single source sample, sequenced in a study of OX40 agonist ivuxolimab in advanced cancers. Sequencing was performed with immunoSEQ multiplex PCR; in TCRdb, only in-frame clones are kept and a portion is missing. The table lists 75,000 to 80,000 clones, over 80% of them singletons. The source material was CD4+ or CD8+ T cells sorted from blood, sampled in a trial of the OX40 agonist ivuxolimab. The receptors shown here come from an adult with an advanced solid tumor such as melanoma, head and neck, liver or kidney cancer.

This clone was counted only a few times. In nucleotides, the CDR3 is TGTGCCAGCAGCCCCTCAGGGAGGAATTCACCCCTCCACTTT. Protein product: CASSPSGRNSPLHF. This chain connects TRBV5-6 to TRBJ1-6, with D perhaps matching TRBD1 (5 bases). The CDR3 spans 14 residues. Germline loops: CDR1 SGHDT, CDR2 YYEEEE. V was pared by 4 bases and J by 7 bases, with 12 bases between.

This clone was recorded once. The genes are TRBV19 and TRBJ2-7, with 9 bases lining up with TRBD2. Germline CDR1 reads LNHDA; CDR2 reads SQIVND (reference sequence). The length of the CDR3 is 18 residues. Trimming cost V 10 bases and J 0 bases; bases outside gene matches: 19. In DNA form, the CDR3 reads TGTGCCACGAGGGCCAATGGGGTCATTAGCGGGAGCTCCTACGAGCAGTACTTC. Protein: CATRANGVISGSSYEQYF.

V is TRBV5-1 and J is TRBJ1-2; no clear D gene. The CDR3 length is 13 residues. V gave up 4 bases and J gave up 2 bases, with 9 bases separating them. Germline V gives CDR1 SGHRS, CDR2 YFSETQ. CDR3 in DNA: TGCGCCAGCAGCCCTGGAGGGAACTATGGCTACACCTTC. Encoded protein: CASSPGGNYGYTF.

Only a few counts were recorded for this clone. The chain employs TRBV5-1 and TRBJ1-2; TRBD1 might be the D (6 bases). Trimming left V 6 bases short and J 8 bases short, with 20 bases between. Looked up from germline, CDR1 is SGHRS and CDR2 is YFSETQ. This CDR3 has 14 residues. DNA for the CDR3: TGCGCCAGCAACCTTGGCGCAGGGGTGGGAGGCTACACCTTC. It yields the protein CASNLGAGVGGYTF.

The chain carries TRBV6-1 and TRBJ1-1, with D hard to call. Germline V gene sequence: CDR1 MNHNS, CDR2 SASEGT. Trimming stripped 5 bases from V and 0 bases from J, with 7 bases between. CDR3 length: 13 residues. The CDR3 spells CASSLTVNTEAFF. The CDR3 nucleotides are TGTGCCAGCAGTTTGACGGTGAACACTGAAGCTTTCTTT.

This chain joins TRBV19 and TRBJ1-1, with 8 bases fitting TRBD1. The CDR3 loop spans 14 amino acids. J gave up 3 bases and V 7 bases, and 7 bases lay outside the gene matches. Germline CDR1 reads LNHDA; CDR2 reads SQIVND (reference sequence). CDR3 in amino acids: CASTLDRADTEAFF. CDR3 coding DNA: TGTGCCAGTACCTTGGACAGGGCGGACACTGAAGCTTTCTTT. The whole variable domain, filled in from reference TRBV19 and TRBJ1-1, reads DGGITQSPKYLFRKEGQNVTLSCEQNLNHDAMYWYRQDPGQGLRLIYYSQIVNDFQKGDIAEGYSVSREKKESFPLTVTSAQKNPTAFYLCASTLDRADTEAFFGQGTRLTVV.

This sequence joins TRBV5-1 and TRBJ2-2; no reliable D call. Germline CDR1 and CDR2: SGHRS and YFSETQ. Trimming left V 7 bases short and J 1 base short, with 5 bases between. The CDR3 totals 12 residues. CDR3 region: CASGMNTGELFF. CDR3 sequence (DNA): TGCGCCAGCGGTATGAACACCGGGGAGCTGTTTTTT.

The chain links TRBV7-6 to TRBJ2-7; either TRBD1 or TRBD2 may supply D (6 bases each). The germline V gene encodes CDR1 SGHVS and CDR2 FNYEAQ. This CDR3 has 13 residues. V lost 5 bases and J 6 bases, leaving 14 bases between the germline ends. The CDR3 is CASSPAGGSEQYF. The CDR3 nucleotides read TGTGCCAGCAGCCCAGCCGGGGGCTCCGAGCAGTACTTC.

On this clone itself: Because the CDR3's place on the DNA is in doubt, the DNA is left out and the CDR3 is given as listed by TCRdb. V usage is TRBV21-1 and J usage is TRBJ2-7; the tabulated D call, TRBD2, remains unverified against the DNA. TRBV21-1 is classified as a pseudogene. The CDR3 comprises 16 residues, both ends counted. The CDR3 sequence: CASSKKVAGGTYEQYF.

This clone has just one count. The chain combines TRBV28 with TRBJ1-5, with a weak D call TRBD1 (5 bases). CDR1 and CDR2 (germline): MDHEN, SYDVKM. V lost 3 bases to trimming and J lost 11 bases, with 17 bases between them. This CDR3 region has 14 residues. CDR3 nucleotides: TGTGCCAGCAGTTTGATGAGGGGCACTTCAGCCCAGCATTTT. Amino acid sequence: CASSLMRGTSAQHF.

The genes are TRBV5-4 and TRBJ2-3; D gene ambiguous. The germline gives CDR1 SGHNT, CDR2 YYREEE (reference sequence). Trimming took off 4 bases at V and 0 bases at J, with 6 bases between the two ends. This CDR3 comprises 13 residues. In DNA, the CDR3 is TGTGCCAGCAGCCCCGGGAGCACAGATACGCAGTATTTT. Its protein is CASSPGSTDTQYF.

V usage is TRBV9 and J usage is TRBJ1-4; possible D gene TRBD1, 5 bases. This CDR3 has 12 amino acids. Germline V CDR1 and CDR2: SGDLS, YYNGEE. V lost 4 bases, J lost 8 bases, and 9 bases lay in between. The CDR3 sequence is CASSKGEEKLFF. CDR3 bases: TGTGCCAGCAGCAAAGGGGAGGAAAAACTGTTTTTT.

The chain uses TRBV30 and TRBJ1-6; D remains unclear. The ends were cut back, 8 bases at V and 7 bases at J, with 15 bases in the middle. Germline assignment: CDR1 GTSNPN and CDR2 SVGIG (reference sequence). This CDR3 contains 13 residues. CDR3: CARSADRNSPLHF. CDR3 nucleotide sequence: TGTGCCCGGTCCGCGGATAGGAATTCACCCCTCCACTTT.

The chain combines TRBV6-6 with TRBJ1-2; TRBD1 might be the D (5 bases). Trimming pared 0 bases from V and 2 bases from J, leaving 13 bases between. CDR3 length equals 16 residues. In germline, CDR1 is MNHNY, CDR2 SVGAGI (reference sequence). DNA for the CDR3: TGTGCCAGCAGTTACTCTGGGGGGTACGGGAACTATGGCTACACCTTC. It yields the protein CASSYSGGYGNYGYTF.

The rearrangement uses TRBV28 and TRBJ1-1; D is ambiguous. This CDR3 comprises 13 residues. V dropped 3 bases and J dropped 5 bases, with 10 bases sitting between them. CDR1 is MDHEN and CDR2 is SYDVKM in the germline V gene. CDR3 sequence reads: CASSFEVRTEAFF. The DNA of the CDR3 is TGTGCCAGCAGTTTTGAGGTCAGAACTGAAGCTTTCTTT.

V and J are TRBV29-1 and TRBJ2-1; D possibly corresponds to TRBD2 (5 bases). Germline V gene data show CDR1 as SQVTM and CDR2 as ANQGSEA. This CDR3 region has 14 residues. V shed 5 bases and J shed 7 bases, with 18 bases lying between them. The CDR3 reads CSVSPLLEANEQFF. The CDR3 DNA reads as TGCAGCGTTTCTCCCTTACTAGAGGCGAATGAGCAGTTCTTC.

This clone was picked up a small number of times. The chain combines TRBV4-1 with TRBJ2-1; a weak D match, TRBD1 (9 bases). The CDR3 totals 15 residues. CDR1 and CDR2 from the germline V gene are MGHRA and YSYEKL. V lost 4 bases and J 8 bases, leaving 18 bases between the germline ends. The CDR3 here is CASSPGQGLDDEQFF. As DNA, the CDR3 is TGCGCCAGCAGCCCGGGACAGGGACTAGACGATGAGCAGTTCTTC.

The chain has TRBV6-6 and TRBJ2-7; the D gene is possibly TRBD1 (5 bases). Germline CDR1 MNHNY, CDR2 SVGAGI (reference sequence). V lost 2 bases, J lost 6 bases, and 14 bases lay in between. This CDR3 is 14 amino acids long. The CDR3 DNA is TGTGCCAGCAGTTACCCACCCCGACAGAGCGAGCAGTACTTC. It specifies CASSYPPRQSEQYF.

The J gene is TRBJ2-7, the V gene TRBV5-1; D gene ambiguous. This CDR3 is 12 amino acids long. Germline V lookup: CDR1 SGHRS, CDR2 YFSETQ. Deletions cut 0 bases from V and 4 bases from J, with 5 bases between. The CDR3 DNA reads TGCGCCAGCAGCTTGGACCAGTACGAGCAGTACTTC. It translates to CASSLDQYEQYF.

The V call is TRBV5-1, the J call TRBJ2-3; D is perhaps TRBD1 (6 bases). Trimming cost V 1 base and J 4 bases, with 13 bases left between them. CDR3 length: 15 amino acids. Germline V gene lookup returns CDR1 SGHRS and CDR2 YFSETQ. The CDR3 DNA reads TGCGCCAGCAGCTTGTCGAGGGGGAGATCAGATACGCAGTATTTT. Protein product: CASSLSRGRSDTQYF.

The chain recombines TRBV5-1 with TRBJ2-7, with 7 bases lining up with TRBD2. Germline assignment: CDR1 SGHRS and CDR2 YFSETQ. There are 15 residues in the CDR3. V shed 0 bases and J 5 bases; nucleotides not matched to a gene: 8. CDR3 DNA sequence: TGCGCCAGCAGCTTGGATGCGGGGGACTACGACGAGCAGTACTTC. Its translation is CASSLDAGDYDEQYF.

The chain combines TRBV5-1 with TRBJ1-3, with TRBD1 identical over 7 bases. In germline, CDR1 is SGHRS, CDR2 YFSETQ. The J segment lost 4 bases and the V segment lost 1 base, leaving 5 bases of the junction unmatched. The CDR3 has 15 amino acids. The DNA of the CDR3 is TGCGCCAGCAGCTTGACAGGGGATTCAGGAAACACCATATATTTT. As protein: CASSLTGDSGNTIYF.

The V call is TRBV7-2, the J call TRBJ1-1, with a possible D match to TRBD1 (5 bases). V was pared by 1 base and J by 7 bases, with 10 bases between. In germline, CDR1 is SGHTA, CDR2 FQGNSA. The CDR3 has 13 amino acids. The CDR3 DNA follows: TGTGCCAGCAGCTTAGACAGGCAGGGTGAAGCTTTCTTT. Residues: CASSLDRQGEAFF.

The CDR3 sequence: CATSFDNSGNTIYF. In DNA, the CDR3 is TGTGCCACCAGCTTCGACAACTCTGGAAACACCATATATTTT. The rearrangement joins TRBV15 to TRBJ1-3; D remains ambiguous. V was trimmed by 5 bases and J by 0 bases, leaving 8 bases between them. The CDR3 spans 14 residues. CDR1 LNHNV and CDR2 YYDKDF come from the germline V gene (reference sequence). The full variable domain, in which reference TRBV15 and TRBJ1-3 provide the parts outside the CDR3, is DAMVIQNPRYQVTQFGKPVTLSCSQTLNHNVMYWYQQKSSQAPKLLFHYYDKDFNNEADTPDNFQSRRPNTSFCFLDIRSPGLGDTAMYLCATSFDNSGNTIYFGEGSWLTVV.

V and J are TRBV20-1 and TRBJ1-1; D unclear. V was clipped by 1 base and J by 10 bases, with 10 bases between them. The CDR3 totals 11 residues. The germline V gene encodes CDR1 DFQATT and CDR2 SNEGSKA (reference sequence). CDR3 coding DNA: TGCAGTGCTAGAGCGGGGTTTGGAGCTTTCTTT. Protein sequence: CSARAGFGAFF.

The chain employs TRBV6-1 and TRBJ2-5, with 8 bases identical to TRBD1. V trimming: 5 bases; J trimming: 1 base; junction bases outside the gene matches: 6. This CDR3 has 15 amino acids. The germline gives CDR1 MNHNS, CDR2 SASEGT. In DNA, the CDR3 is TGTGCCAGCAGTTCCGGGACAGGACGCCAAGAGACCCAGTACTTC. Translated, it gives CASSSGTGRQETQYF.

The chain has TRBV5-1 and TRBJ2-1, with TRBD2 matching 9 bases. This CDR3 is 17 amino acids long. CDR1 and CDR2 from the germline V gene are SGHRS and YFSETQ. Germline trimming cut 0 bases from V and 0 bases from J; bases unmatched to any gene: 4. The CDR3 spells CASSLASGTSSYNEQFF. The DNA of the CDR3 is TGCGCCAGCAGCTTGGCTAGCGGGACGAGCTCCTACAATGAGCAGTTCTTC.

This sequence joins TRBV6-5 and TRBJ2-2; D call uncertain. V was shortened by 4 bases and J by 3 bases, with 12 bases between the two germline ends. The germline V gene encodes CDR1 MNHEY and CDR2 SVGAGI. The CDR3 is made up of 15 amino acids. The CDR3: CASSFRRIDTGELFF. The DNA of the CDR3 is TGTGCCAGCAGTTTCCGACGGATAGACACCGGGGAGCTGTTTTTT.

The chain links TRBV6-1 to TRBJ1-4; the match to TRBD1 covers 9 bases. This CDR3 comprises 14 residues. Unmatched junction bases numbered 6, after V lost 5 bases and J lost 8 bases. Germline loops: CDR1 MNHNS, CDR2 SASEGT. The CDR3 DNA follows: TGTGCCAGCAGTCCCCACAGGGGGCGAGAAAAACTGTTTTTT. This gives the protein CASSPHRGREKLFF.